This T cell receptor (beta chain) was profiled in a study of cytomegalovirus exposure and HLA in healthy donors. Study-wide background: Drawn from HLA-typed donors, roughly 87 million unique TCRs were held in an early data release.

Per germline, CDR1 SGHTA and CDR2 FQGTGA. The CDR3 has 12 amino acids. Trimming took off 3 bases at V and 5 bases at J, with 5 bases between the two ends. Every donor was a healthy person donating bone marrow. Donors were ostensibly healthy at sampling, although undocumented immune exposures were probable. With respect to this clone: No antigen is known for it.

Primers included in the PCR were 60 Vbeta and 13 Jbeta primers. Using immunoSEQ multiplex PCR, the repertoire was profiled, and TCRdb retains in-frame clones only, with some absent. This repertoire includes 50,000 to 70,000 clones. Study-level points and caveats: The authors considered a cluster of highly shared sequence variants likely to be a sequencing artifact.

V gene TRBV7-3 combines with J gene TRBJ2-1, with D unresolved. This sequence originates from a man aged 45-60 years in good health and CMV-seropositive. The specimen sequenced was PBMCs. The CDR3 protein is CASSFANNEQFF. The DNA for the CDR3 is TGTGCCAGCAGCTTCGCGAACAATGAGCAGTTCTTC.